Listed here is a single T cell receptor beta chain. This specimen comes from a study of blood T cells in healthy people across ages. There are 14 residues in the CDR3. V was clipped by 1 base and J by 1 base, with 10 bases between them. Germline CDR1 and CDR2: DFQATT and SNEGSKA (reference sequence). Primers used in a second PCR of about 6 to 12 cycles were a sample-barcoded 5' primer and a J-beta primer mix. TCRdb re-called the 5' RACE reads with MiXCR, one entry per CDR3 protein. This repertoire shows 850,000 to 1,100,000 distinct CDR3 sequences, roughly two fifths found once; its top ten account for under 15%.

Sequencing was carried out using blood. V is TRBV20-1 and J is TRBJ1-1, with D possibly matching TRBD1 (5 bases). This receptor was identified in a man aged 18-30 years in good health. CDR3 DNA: TGCAGTGCTAGAGCAACTCAGGGGAACACTGAAGCTTTCTTT. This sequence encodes CSARATQGNTEAFF.